This T cell receptor (beta chain) was recorded in a study of Ad26.COV2.S vaccination and SARS-CoV-2 variants. About the study: Intramuscularly, Ad26.COV2.S was given either once or twice, 56 days apart. The study's findings and limits: Breadth of non-spike TCRs did not differ between vaccinees and placebo recipients. Using TCR breadth and depth analyses may have led to underestimated total T cell responses.

Stated treatment: some 19 received Ad26.COV2.S at low or high dose, single or two shots; several received placebo; per-sample allocation not given. Each sample was drawn 63 days after the first injection (of vaccine or placebo). In Boston, an adult donor aged 18-55 years took part. Notes on this clone: The antigen remains unidentified.

Generated by immunoSEQ multiplex PCR, the TCRdb table keeps only in-frame clones and is missing some. The profile shows 300,000 to 400,000 clones, about 89% of them singletons. Sequences were derived from peripheral blood, sampled in a trial of Ad26.COV2.S vaccine versus placebo. This receptor was taken from a person aged 18-60 years who received the Ad26.COV2.S COVID-19 vaccine or a placebo.

CDR3 protein: CASSMPGSTSTDTQYF. In DNA, the CDR3 is TGTGCCAGCAGCATGCCTGGCAGCACTAGCACAGATACGCAGTATTTT. The rearrangement joins TRBV5-5 to TRBJ2-3; D call uncertain. CDR1 is SGHKS and CDR2 is YYEKEE in the germline V gene (reference sequence). Trimming left V 4 bases short and J 0 bases short, with 15 bases between. This CDR3 region has 16 residues.